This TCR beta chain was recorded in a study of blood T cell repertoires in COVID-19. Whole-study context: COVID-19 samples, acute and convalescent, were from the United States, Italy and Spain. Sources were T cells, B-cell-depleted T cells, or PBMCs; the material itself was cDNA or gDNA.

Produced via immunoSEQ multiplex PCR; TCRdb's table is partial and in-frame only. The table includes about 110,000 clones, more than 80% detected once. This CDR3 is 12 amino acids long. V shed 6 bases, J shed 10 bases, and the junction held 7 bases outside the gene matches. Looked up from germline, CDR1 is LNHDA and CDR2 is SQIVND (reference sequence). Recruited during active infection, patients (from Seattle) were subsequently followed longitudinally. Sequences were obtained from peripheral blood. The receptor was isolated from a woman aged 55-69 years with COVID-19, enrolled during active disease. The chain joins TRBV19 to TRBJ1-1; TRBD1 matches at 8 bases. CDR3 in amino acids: CASRNPQGVAFF. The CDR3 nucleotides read TGTGCCAGTAGGAACCCACAGGGGGTAGCTTTCTTT.